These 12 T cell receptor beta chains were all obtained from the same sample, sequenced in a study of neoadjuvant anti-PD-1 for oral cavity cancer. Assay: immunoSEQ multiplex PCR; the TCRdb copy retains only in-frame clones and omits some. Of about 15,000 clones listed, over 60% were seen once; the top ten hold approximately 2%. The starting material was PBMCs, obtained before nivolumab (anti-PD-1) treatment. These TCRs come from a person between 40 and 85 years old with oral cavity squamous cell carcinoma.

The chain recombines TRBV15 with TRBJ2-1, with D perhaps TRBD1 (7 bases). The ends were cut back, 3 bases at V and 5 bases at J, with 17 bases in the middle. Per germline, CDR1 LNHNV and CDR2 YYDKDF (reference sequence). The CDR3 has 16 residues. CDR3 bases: TGTGCCACCAGCAGGACGACAGGGAGGTTCCACAATGAGCAGTTCTTC. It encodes CATSRTTGRFHNEQFF.

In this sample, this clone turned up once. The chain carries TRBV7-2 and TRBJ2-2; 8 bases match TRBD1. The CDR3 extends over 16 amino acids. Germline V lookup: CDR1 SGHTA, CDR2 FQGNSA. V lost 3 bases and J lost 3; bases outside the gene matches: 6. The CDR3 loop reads CASSFLGQGHTGELFF. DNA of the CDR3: TGTGCCAGCAGCTTTTTAGGACAGGGCCACACCGGGGAGCTGTTTTTT.

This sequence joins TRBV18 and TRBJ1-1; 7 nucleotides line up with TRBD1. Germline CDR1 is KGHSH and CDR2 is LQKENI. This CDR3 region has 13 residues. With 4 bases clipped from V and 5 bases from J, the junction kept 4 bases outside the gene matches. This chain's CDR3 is CASSQGALTEAFF. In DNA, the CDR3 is TGTGCCAGCTCACAGGGGGCTCTAACTGAAGCTTTCTTT.

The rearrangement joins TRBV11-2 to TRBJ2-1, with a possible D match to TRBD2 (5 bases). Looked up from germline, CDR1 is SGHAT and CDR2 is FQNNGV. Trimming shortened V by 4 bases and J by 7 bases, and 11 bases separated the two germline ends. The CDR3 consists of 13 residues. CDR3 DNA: TGTGCCAGCAGCTCGTTACTAGGGAATGAGCAGTTCTTC. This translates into CASSSLLGNEQFF.

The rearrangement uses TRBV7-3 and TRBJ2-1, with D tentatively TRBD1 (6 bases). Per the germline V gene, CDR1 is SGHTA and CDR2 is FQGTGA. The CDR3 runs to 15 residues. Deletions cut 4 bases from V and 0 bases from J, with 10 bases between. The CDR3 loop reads CASSYDRSSYNEQFF. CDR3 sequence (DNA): TGTGCCAGCAGCTATGACAGGAGCTCCTACAATGAGCAGTTCTTC.

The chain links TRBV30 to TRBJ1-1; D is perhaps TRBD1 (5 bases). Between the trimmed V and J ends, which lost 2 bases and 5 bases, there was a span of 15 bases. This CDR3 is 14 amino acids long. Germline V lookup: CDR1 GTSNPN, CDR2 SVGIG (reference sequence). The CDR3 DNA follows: TGTGCCTGGAGTCTGGGGACCTCGGGGACTGAAGCTTTCTTT. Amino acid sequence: CAWSLGTSGTEAFF.

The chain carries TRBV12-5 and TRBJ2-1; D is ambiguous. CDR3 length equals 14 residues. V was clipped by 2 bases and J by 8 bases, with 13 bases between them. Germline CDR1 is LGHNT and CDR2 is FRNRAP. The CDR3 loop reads CASGLLERFDEQFF. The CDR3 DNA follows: TGTGCTAGTGGTTTGTTAGAGAGGTTCGATGAGCAGTTCTTC.

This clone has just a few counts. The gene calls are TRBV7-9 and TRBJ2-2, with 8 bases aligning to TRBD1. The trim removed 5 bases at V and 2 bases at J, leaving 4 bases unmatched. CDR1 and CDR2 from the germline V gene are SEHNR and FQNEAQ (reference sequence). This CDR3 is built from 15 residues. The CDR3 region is CASSRDRPNTGELFF. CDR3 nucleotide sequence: TGTGCCAGCAGCCGGGACAGGCCTAACACCGGGGAGCTGTTTTTT.

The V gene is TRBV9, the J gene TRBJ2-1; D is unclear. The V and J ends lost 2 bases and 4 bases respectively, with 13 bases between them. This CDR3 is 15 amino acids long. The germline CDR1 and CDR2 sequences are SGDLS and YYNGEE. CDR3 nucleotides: TGTGCCAGCAGCGTCTCTGACACCTCTTACAATGAGCAGTTCTTC. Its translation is CASSVSDTSYNEQFF.

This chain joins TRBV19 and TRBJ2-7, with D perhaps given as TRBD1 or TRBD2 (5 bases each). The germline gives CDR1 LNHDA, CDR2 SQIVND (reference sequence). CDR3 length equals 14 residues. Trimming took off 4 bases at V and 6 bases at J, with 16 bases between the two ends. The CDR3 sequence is CASSNRDLRGEQYF. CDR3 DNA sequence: TGTGCCAGTAGTAACCGGGACCTCCGAGGCGAGCAGTACTTC.

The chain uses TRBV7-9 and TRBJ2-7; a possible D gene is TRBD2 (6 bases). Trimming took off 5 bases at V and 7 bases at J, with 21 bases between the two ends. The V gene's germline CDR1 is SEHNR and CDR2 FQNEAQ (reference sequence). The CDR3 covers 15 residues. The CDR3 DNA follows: TGTGCCAGCAGCGTAGTGGATGGGTCGACTAGTGAGCAGTACTTC. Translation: CASSVVDGSTSEQYF.

The CDR3 reads CASSRAISYNEQFF. The CDR3 region has the DNA TGTGCCAGCAGCAGGGCTATATCCTACAATGAGCAGTTCTTC. The rearrangement uses TRBV5-4 and TRBJ2-1; no firm D call. Trimming removed 4 bases from V and 1 base from J, with 9 bases in between. The germline gives CDR1 SGHNT, CDR2 YYREEE (reference sequence). This CDR3 comprises 14 residues.